Sequencing of this T cell receptor (beta chain) was carried out in a study of CD8 T cells in Susac syndrome. With random hexamers, roughly 0.45 to 1 ug RNA was reverse transcribed. MiXCR, applied by TCRdb to the immunoSEQ multiplex PCR reads, yields one record per CDR3 protein. The sample records some 150,000 distinct CDR3 sequences, roughly 94% being singletons. The germline gives CDR1 SGHTA, CDR2 FQGNSA. The CDR3 runs to 15 residues. V shed 5 bases and J 9 bases; nucleotides not matched to a gene: 6. The J gene is TRBJ1-6, the V gene TRBV7-2, with 11 bases aligning to TRBD1. The specimen was CD8+ T cells from PBMCs. This sequence originates from a human donor with multiple sclerosis. CDR3 DNA sequence: TGTGCCAGCAGCGAACGGACAGGGGGCCGTTCACCCCTCCACTTT. As protein: CASSERTGGRSPLHF.